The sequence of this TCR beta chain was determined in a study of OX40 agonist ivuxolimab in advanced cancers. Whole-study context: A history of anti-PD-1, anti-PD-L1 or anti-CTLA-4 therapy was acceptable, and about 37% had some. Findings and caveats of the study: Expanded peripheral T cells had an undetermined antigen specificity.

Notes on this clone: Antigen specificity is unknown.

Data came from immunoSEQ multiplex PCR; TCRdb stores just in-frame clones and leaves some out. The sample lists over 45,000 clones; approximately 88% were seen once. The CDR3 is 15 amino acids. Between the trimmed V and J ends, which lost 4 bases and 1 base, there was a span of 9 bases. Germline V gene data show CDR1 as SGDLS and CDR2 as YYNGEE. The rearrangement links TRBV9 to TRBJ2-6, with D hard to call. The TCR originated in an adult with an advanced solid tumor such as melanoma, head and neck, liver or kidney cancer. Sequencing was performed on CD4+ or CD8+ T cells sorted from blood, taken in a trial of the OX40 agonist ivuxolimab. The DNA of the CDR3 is TGTGCCAGCAGCCCTAGAAGGTCTGGGGCCAACGTCCTGACTTTC. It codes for CASSPRRSGANVLTF.